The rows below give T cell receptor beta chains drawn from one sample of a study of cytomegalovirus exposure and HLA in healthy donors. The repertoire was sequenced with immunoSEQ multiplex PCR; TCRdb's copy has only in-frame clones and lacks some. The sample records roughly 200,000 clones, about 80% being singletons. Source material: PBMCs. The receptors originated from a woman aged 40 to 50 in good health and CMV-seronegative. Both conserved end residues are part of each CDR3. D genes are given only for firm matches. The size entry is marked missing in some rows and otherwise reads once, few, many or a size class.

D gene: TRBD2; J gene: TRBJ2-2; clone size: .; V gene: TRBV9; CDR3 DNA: TGTGCCAGCAGCGATTCTAGCGGGGGGAACACCGGGGAGCTGTTTTTT; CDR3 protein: CASSDSSGGNTGELFF
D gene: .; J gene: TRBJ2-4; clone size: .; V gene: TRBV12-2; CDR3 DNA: TGTGCAAGTCGCTTAGTTGGCGGATTAGCCAAAAACATTCAGTACTTC; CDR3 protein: CASRLVGGLAKNIQYF
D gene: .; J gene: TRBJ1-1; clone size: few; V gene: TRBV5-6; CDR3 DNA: TGTGCCAGCAGCGTAGCCCAGGGGATGAACACTGAAGCTTTCTTT; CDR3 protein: CASSVAQGMNTEAFF
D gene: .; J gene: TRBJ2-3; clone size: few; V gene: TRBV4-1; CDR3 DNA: TGCGCCAGCAGCCCAAGGGGGACGGGGGGTGCAGATACGCAGTATTTT; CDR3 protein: CASSPRGTGGADTQYF
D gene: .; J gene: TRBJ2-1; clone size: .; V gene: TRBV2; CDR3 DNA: TGTGCCAGCAGTGAAGGTGGTACTAGCAACTCCTACAATGAGCAGTTCTTC; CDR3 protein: CASSEGGTSNSYNEQFF
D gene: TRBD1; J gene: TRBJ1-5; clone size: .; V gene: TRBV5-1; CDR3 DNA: TGCGCCAGCAGCTATGACAGGGATCAGCCCCAGCATTTT; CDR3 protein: CASSYDRDQPQHF
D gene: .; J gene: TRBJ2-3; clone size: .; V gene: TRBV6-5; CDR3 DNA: TGTGCCAGCAGTCGGTCGGGGGTTAGCACAGATACGCAGTATTTT; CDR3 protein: CASSRSGVSTDTQYF
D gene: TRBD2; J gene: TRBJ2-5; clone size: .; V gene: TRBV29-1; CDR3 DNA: TGCAGCGTTGAACGCAGGGAGGGTGAGACCCAGTACTTC; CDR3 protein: CSVERREGETQYF
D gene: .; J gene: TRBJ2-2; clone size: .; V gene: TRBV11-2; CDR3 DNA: TGTGCCAGCAGCTTAAGAGTGAACACCGGGGAGCTGTTTTTT; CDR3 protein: CASSLRVNTGELFF
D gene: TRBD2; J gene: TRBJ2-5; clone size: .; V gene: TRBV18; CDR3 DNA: TGTGCCAGCTCACCACAAGCGGGGGGCACCCAAGAGACCCAGTACTTC; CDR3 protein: CASSPQAGGTQETQYF
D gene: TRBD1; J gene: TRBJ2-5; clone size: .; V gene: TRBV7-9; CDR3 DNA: TGTGCCAGCAGCAAGGGACAGTGGGGCCAAGAGACCCAGTACTTC; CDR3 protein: CASSKGQWGQETQYF
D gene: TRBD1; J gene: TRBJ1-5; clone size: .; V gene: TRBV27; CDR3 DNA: TGTGCCAGCAGTTTAAGACAGGGGGCAAGACAGCCCCAGCATTTT; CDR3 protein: CASSLRQGARQPQHF
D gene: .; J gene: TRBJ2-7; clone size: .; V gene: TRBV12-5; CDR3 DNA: TGTGCTAGTGGTCGTACGGGGGGCAGTATTTACGAGCAGTACTTC; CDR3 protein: CASGRTGGSIYEQYF
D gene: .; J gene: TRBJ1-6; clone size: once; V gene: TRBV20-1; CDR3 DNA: TGCAGTGCCAGGTGGGAGTCACCCCTCCACTTT; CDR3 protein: CSARWESPLHF
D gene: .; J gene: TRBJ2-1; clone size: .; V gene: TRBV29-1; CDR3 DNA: TGCAGCACCGAAGGGGGTCACGGTCTTAATGAGCAGTTCTTC; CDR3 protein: CSTEGGHGLNEQFF
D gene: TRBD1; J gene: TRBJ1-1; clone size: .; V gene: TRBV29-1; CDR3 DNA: TGCAGCGGGGACAGGGGAGGCTCTGAAGCTTTCTTT; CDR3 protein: CSGDRGGSEAFF
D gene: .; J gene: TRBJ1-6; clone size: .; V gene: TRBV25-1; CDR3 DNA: TGTGCCAGCAGTGAATTGGGGAGGTCACCCCTCCACTTT; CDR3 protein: CASSELGRSPLHF
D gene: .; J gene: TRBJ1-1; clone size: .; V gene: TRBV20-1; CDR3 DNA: TGCAGTGCCGAGGGTTCCACTGAAGCTTTCTTT; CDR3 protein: CSAEGSTEAFF
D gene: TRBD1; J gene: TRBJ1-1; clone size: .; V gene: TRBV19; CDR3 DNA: TGTGCCAGTAGTACCGACAGGGGGCGCGGTACTGAAGCTTTCTTT; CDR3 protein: CASSTDRGRGTEAFF
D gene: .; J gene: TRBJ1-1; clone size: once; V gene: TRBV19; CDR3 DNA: TGTGCCAGTATGGTTGCGGTGAACACTGAAGCTTTCTTT; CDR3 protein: CASMVAVNTEAFF
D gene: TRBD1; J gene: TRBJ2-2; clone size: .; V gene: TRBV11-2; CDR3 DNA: TGTGCCAGCAGCTTAGGACCGGGACAGGGGAAGATGAGGGAGCTGTTTTTT; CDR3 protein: CASSLGPGQGKMRELFF
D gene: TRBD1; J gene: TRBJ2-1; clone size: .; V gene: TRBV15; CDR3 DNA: TGTGCCACCAGCAGAGATTGGGCAGGGGGCGCGGACAATGAGCAGTTCTTC; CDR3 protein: CATSRDWAGGADNEQFF
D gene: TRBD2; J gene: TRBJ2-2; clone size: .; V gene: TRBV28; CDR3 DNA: TGTGCCTGCCGGACTAGCTTAGACACCGGGGAGCTGTTTTTT; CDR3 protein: CACRTSLDTGELFF
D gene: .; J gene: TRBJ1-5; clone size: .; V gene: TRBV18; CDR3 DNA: TGTGCCAGCTCACACACCGCAGGGTTAAGCAATCAGCCCCAGCATTTT; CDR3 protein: CASSHTAGLSNQPQHF
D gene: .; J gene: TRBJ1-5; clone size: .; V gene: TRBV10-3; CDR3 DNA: TGTGCCATCAGTGAGAGGGCCGACGGGGGGAGCAATCAGCCCCAGCATTTT; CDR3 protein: CAISERADGGSNQPQHF
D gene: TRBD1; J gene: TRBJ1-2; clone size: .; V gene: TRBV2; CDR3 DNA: TGTGCCAGCAGTGGAATGACAGGGGGGTTATATGGCTACACCTTC; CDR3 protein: CASSGMTGGLYGYTF
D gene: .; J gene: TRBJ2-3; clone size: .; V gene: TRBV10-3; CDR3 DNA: TGTGCCATCAGTGAGAGCCTAGCTAACACAGATACGCAGTATTTT; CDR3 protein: CAISESLANTDTQYF
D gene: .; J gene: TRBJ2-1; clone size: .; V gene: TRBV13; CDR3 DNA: TGTGCCAGCAGTAACGTGGGCGAGCAGTTCTTC; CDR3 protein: CASSNVGEQFF
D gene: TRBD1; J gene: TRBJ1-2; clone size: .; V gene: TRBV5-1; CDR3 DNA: TGCGCCAGCAGCCGCGGGACAGGGGTGGATGGCTACACCTTC; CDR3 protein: CASSRGTGVDGYTF
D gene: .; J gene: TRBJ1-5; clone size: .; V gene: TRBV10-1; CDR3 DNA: TGCGCCAGCAGTAGAGACAATCAGCCCCAGCATTTT; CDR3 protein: CASSRDNQPQHF
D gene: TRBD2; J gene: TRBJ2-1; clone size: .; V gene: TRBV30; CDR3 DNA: TGTGCCTGGAGTGCGCTAGCGGGGGGCTACAATGAGCAGTTCTTC; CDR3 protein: CAWSALAGGYNEQFF
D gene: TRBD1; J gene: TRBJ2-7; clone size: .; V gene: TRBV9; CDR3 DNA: TGTGCCAGCAGCGTGGGGACAGGGGGCGTCTACGAGCAGTACTTC; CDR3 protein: CASSVGTGGVYEQYF